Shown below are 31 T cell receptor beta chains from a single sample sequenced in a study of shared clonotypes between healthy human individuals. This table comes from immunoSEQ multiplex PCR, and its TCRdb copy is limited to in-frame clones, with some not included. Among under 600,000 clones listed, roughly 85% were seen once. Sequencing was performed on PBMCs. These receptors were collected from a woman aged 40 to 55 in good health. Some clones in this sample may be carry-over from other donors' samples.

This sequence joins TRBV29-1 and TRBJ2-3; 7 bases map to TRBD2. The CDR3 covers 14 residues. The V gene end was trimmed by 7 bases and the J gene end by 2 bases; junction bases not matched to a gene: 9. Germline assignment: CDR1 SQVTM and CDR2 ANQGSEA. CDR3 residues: CSAPTSANTDTQYF. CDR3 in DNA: TGCAGCGCACCCACTAGCGCCAACACAGATACGCAGTATTTT.

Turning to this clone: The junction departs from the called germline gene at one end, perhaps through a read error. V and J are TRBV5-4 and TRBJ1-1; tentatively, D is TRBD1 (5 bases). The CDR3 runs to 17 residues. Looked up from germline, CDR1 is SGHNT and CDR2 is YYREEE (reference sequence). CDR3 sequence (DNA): TGCGCCAGCAGCCAAGATCTGGCAGGGAGGGCTAACACTGAAGCTTTCTTT. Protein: CASSQDLAGRANTEAFF.

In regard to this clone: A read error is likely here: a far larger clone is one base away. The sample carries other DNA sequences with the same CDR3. The CDR3 nucleotides read TGTGCCAGCACTCCGGGGGACACTCACACCGGGGAGCTGTTTTTT. It yields the protein CASTPGDTHTGELFF. V usage is TRBV6-1 and J usage is TRBJ2-2; D may be TRBD1 or TRBD2 (6 bases each). Trimming pared 7 bases from V and 3 bases from J, leaving 15 bases between. The CDR3 covers 15 residues. Germline CDR1 reads MNHNS; CDR2 reads SASEGT.

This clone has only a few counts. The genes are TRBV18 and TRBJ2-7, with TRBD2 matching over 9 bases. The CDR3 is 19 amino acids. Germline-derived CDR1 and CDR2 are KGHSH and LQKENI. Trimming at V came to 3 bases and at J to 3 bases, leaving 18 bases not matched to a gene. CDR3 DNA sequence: TGTGCCAGCTCACCCGGCCCGGGGGCTAGCGGGAAAAGTTACTACGAGCAGTACTTC. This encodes CASSPGPGASGKSYYEQYF.

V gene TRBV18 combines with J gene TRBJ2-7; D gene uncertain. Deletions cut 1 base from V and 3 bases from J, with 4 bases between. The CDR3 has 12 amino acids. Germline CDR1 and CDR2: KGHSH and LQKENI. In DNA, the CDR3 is TGTGCCAGCTCACCACAGGACTACGAGCAGTACTTC. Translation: CASSPQDYEQYF.

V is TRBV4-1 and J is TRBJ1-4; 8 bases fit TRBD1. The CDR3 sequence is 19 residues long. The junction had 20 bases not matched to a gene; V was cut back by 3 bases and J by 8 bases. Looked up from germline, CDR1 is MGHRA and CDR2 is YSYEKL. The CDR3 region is CASSQPLRDRSNNLEKLFF. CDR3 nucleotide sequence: TGCGCCAGCAGCCAGCCCCTCAGGGACAGGAGCAATAATCTCGAAAAACTGTTTTTT.

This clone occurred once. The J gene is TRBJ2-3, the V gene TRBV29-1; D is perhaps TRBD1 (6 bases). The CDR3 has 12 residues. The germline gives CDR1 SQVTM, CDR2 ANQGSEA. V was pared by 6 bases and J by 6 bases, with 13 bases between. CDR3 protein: CSVGASGDTQYF. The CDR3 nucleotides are TGCAGCGTGGGGGCATCAGGCGATACGCAGTATTTT.

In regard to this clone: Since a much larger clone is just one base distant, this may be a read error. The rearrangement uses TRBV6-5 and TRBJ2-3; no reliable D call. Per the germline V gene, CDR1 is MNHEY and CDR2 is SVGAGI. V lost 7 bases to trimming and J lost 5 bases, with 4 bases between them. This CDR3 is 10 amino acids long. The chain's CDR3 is CASMRDTQYF. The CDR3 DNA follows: TGTGCCAGCATGCGAGATACGCAGTATTTT.

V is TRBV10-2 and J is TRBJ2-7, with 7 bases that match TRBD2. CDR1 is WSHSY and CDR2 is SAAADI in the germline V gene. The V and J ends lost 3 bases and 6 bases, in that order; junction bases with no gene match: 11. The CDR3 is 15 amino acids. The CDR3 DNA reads TGCGCCAGCAGTGAAGTCGGGCGGGAGAGCGGCGAGCAGTACTTC. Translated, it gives CASSEVGRESGEQYF.

The CDR3 nucleotides read TGTGCCAGTACCCTCGACAGGGGAGGCGACAATCAGCCCCAGCATTTT. Protein: CASTLDRGGDNQPQHF. The gene calls are TRBV19 and TRBJ1-5, with TRBD1 identical over 8 bases. Per the germline V gene, CDR1 is LNHDA and CDR2 is SQIVND (reference sequence). The length of the CDR3 is 16 residues. The ends lost 7 bases at V and 3 bases at J; junction bases unmatched: 11.

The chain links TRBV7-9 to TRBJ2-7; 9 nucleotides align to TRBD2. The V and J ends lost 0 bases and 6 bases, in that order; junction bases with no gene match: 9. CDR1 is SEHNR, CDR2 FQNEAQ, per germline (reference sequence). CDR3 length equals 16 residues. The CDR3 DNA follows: TGTGCCAGCAGCTTAGCGGTATTGGCGGGAGGGGGCGAGCAGTACTTC. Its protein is CASSLAVLAGGGEQYF.

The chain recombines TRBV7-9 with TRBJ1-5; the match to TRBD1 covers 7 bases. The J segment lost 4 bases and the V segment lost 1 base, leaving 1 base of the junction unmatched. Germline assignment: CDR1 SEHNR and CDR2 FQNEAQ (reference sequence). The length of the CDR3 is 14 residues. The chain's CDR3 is CASSLGGQNQPQHF. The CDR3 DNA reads TGTGCCAGCAGCTTAGGGGGACAGAATCAGCCCCAGCATTTT.

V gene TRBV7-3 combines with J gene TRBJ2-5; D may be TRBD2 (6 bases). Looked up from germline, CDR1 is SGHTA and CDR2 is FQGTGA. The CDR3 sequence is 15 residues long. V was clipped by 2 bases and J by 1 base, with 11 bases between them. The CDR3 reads CASSLRRDSQETQYF. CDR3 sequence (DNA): TGTGCCAGCAGCTTACGAAGGGACTCCCAAGAGACCCAGTACTTC.

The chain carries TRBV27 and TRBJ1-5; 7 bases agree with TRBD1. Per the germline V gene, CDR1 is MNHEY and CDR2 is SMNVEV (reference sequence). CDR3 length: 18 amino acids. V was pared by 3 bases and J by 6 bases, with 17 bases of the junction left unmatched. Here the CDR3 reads CASSFSTGSGKLTQPQHF. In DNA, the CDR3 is TGTGCCAGCAGTTTTTCGACAGGGAGCGGGAAGCTAACTCAGCCCCAGCATTTT.

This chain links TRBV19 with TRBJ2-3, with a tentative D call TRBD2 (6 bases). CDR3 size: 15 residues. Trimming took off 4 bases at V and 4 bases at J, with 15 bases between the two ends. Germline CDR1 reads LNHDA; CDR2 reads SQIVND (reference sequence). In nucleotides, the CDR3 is TGTGCCAGTAGTAAGACTAGTTTCACCCCAGATACGCAGTATTTT. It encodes CASSKTSFTPDTQYF.

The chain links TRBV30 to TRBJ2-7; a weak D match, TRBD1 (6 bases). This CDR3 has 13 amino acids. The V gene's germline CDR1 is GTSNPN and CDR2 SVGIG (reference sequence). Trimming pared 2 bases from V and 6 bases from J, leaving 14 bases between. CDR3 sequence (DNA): TGTGCCTGGAGTTCTGGGGGACACAGCGAGCAGTACTTC. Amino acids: CAWSSGGHSEQYF. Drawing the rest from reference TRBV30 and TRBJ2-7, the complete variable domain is SQTIHQWPATLVQPVGSPLSLECTVEGTSNPNLYWYRQAAGRGLQLLFYSVGIGQISSEVPQNLSASRPQDRQFILSSKKLLLSDSGFYLCAWSSGGHSEQYFGPGTRLTVT.

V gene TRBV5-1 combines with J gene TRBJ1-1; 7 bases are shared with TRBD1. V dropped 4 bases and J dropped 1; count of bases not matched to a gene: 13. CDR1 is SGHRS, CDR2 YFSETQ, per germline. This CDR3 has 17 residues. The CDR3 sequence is CASSQNAKTGRNTEAFF. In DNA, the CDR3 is TGCGCCAGCAGCCAGAATGCTAAGACAGGGAGGAACACTGAAGCTTTCTTT.

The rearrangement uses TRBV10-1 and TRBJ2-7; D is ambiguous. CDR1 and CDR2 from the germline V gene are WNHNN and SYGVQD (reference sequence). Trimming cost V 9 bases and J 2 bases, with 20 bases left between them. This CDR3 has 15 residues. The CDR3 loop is CARIKSRTVPYEQYF. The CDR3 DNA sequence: TGCGCCAGAATTAAATCCCGGACGGTTCCCTACGAGCAGTACTTC.

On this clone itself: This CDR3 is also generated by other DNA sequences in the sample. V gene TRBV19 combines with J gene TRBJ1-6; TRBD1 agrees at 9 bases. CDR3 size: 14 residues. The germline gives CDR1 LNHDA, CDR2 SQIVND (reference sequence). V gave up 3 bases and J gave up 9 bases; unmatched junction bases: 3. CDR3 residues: CASSIGQGISPLHF. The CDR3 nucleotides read TGTGCCAGTAGTATCGGACAGGGGATTTCACCCCTCCACTTT.

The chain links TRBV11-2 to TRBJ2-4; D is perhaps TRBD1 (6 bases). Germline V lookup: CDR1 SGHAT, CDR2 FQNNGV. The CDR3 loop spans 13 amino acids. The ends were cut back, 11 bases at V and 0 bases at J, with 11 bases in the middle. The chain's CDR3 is CAVDRLAKNIQYF. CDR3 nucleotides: TGTGCCGTGGACAGACTAGCCAAAAACATTCAGTACTTC.

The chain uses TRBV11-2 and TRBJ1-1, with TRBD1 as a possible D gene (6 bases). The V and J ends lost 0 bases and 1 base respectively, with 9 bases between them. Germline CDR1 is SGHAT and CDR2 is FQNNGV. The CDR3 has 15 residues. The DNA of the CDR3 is TGTGCCAGCAGCTTAGAGGGACAACCGAACACTGAAGCTTTCTTT. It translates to CASSLEGQPNTEAFF.

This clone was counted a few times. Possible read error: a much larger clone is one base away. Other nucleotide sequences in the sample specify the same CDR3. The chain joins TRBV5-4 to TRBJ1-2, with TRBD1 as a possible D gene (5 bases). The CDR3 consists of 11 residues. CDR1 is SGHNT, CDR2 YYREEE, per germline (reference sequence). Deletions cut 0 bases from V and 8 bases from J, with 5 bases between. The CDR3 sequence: CASSLGGGYTF. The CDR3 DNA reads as TGTGCCAGCAGCTTGGGGGGGGGCTACACCTTC.

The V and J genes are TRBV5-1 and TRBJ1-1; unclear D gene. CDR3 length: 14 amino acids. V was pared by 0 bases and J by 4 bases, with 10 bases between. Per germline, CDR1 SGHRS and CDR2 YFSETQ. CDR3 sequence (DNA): TGCGCCAGCAGCTTGGGTCCGCTGGGCACTGAAGCTTTCTTT. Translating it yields CASSLGPLGTEAFF. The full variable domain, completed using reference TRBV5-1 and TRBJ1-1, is KAGVTQTPRYLIKTRGQQVTLSCSPISGHRSVSWYQQTPGQGLQFLFEYFSETQRNKGNFPGRFSGRQFSNSRSEMNVSTLELGDSALYLCASSLGPLGTEAFFGQGTRLTVV.

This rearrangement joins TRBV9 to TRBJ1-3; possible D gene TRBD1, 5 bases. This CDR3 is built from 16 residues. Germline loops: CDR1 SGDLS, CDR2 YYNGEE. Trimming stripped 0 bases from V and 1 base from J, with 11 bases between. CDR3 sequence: CASSVGQGYSGNTIYF. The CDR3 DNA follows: TGTGCCAGCAGCGTAGGGCAGGGTTATTCTGGAAACACCATATATTTT. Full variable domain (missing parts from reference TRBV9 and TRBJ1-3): DSGVTQTPKHLITATGQRVTLRCSPRSGDLSVYWYQQSLDQGLQFLIQYYNGEERAKGNILERFSAQQFPDLHSELNLSSLELGDSALYFCASSVGQGYSGNTIYFGEGSWLTVV.

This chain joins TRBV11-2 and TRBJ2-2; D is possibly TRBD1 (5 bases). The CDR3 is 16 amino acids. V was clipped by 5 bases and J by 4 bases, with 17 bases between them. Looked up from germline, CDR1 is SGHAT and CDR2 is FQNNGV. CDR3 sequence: CASSHTGHRATGELFF. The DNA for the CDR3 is TGTGCCAGCAGCCATACAGGTCATCGAGCCACCGGGGAGCTGTTTTTT.

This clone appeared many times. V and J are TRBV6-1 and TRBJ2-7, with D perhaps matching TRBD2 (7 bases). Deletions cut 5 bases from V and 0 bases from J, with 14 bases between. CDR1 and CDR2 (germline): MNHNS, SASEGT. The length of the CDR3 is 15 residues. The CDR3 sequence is CASSPRRGASYEQYF. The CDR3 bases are TGTGCCAGCAGTCCTCGACGGGGGGCCTCCTACGAGCAGTACTTC.

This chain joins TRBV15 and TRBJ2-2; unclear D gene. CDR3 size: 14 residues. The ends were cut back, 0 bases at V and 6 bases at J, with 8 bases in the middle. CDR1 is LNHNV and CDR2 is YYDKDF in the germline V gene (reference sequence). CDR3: CATSRDPNSGELFF. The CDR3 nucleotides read TGTGCCACCAGCAGAGATCCAAACTCCGGGGAGCTGTTTTTT.

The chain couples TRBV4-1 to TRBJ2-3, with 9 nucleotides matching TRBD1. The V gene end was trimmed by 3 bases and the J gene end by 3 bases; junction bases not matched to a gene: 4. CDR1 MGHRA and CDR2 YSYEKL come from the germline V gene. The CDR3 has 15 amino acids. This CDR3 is CASSHRDRVTDTQYF. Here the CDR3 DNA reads TGCGCCAGCAGCCACCGGGACAGGGTGACAGATACGCAGTATTTT.

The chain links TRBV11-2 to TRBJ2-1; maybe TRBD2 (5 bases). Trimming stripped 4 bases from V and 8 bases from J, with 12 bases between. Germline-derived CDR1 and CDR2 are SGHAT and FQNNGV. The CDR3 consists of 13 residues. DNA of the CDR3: TGTGCCAGCAGCTCCCCGCGGGTCTATGAGCAGTTCTTC. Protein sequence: CASSSPRVYEQFF. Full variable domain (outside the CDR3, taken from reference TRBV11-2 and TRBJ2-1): EAGVAQSPRYKIIEKRQSVAFWCNPISGHATLYWYQQILGQGPKLLIQFQNNGVVDDSQLPKDRFSAERLKGVDSTLKIQPAKLEDSAVYLCASSSPRVYEQFFGPGTRLTVL.

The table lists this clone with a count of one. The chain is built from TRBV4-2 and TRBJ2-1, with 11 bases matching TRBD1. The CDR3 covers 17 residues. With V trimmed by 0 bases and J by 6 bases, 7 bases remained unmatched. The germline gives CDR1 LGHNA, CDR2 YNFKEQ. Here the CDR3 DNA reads TGTGCCAGCAGCCAAGAGGGATTGGGGACAGGGGGCAATGAGCAGTTCTTC. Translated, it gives CASSQEGLGTGGNEQFF.

The CDR3 here is CATSRDGRTTDTQYF. The CDR3 DNA is TGTGCCACCAGCAGAGACGGGCGGACCACAGATACGCAGTATTTT. This chain connects TRBV15 to TRBJ2-3, with D uncertain. Trimming shortened V by 0 bases and J by 2 bases, and 9 bases separated the two germline ends. This CDR3 has 15 amino acids. Germline V gives CDR1 LNHNV, CDR2 YYDKDF (reference sequence).